The 30 T cell receptor beta chains reported below all come from one sample, sequenced in a study of shared clonotypes between healthy human individuals. CD45RO-negative, CCR7-selected cells formed the naive CD8 fraction, which excluded terminally differentiated effector memory CD45RA+ cells. TCRdb's table, derived via immunoSEQ multiplex PCR, lists solely in-frame clones and lacks some. The top ten hold around 1.1% of the sample, which has more than 2 million clones, just under 95% seen once. The sequenced material came from naive CD8+ T cells sorted from blood. The receptors stem from a man aged 18 to 30 in good health.

The gene calls are TRBV5-6 and TRBJ2-7; 8 positions match TRBD2. CDR1 and CDR2 from the germline V gene are SGHDT and YYEEEE. This CDR3 comprises 13 residues. Losses at the gene ends were 2 bases for V and 6 bases for J; bases not matched to a gene: 4. For the CDR3, the DNA is TGTGCCAGCAGCTTCCGGACTAGCCCCGAGCAGTACTTC. It encodes CASSFRTSPEQYF.

In regard to this clone: Other DNA sequences in this specimen translate into the identical CDR3. The DNA of the CDR3 is TGTGCCAGCAGCGGTCTGGGCGGGAACACTGAAGCTTTCTTT. This encodes CASSGLGGNTEAFF. The chain employs TRBV9 and TRBJ1-1; no clear D gene. Trimming stripped 3 bases from V and 1 base from J, with 10 bases between. There are 14 residues in the CDR3. Germline V gives CDR1 SGDLS, CDR2 YYNGEE.

This clone was observed once. The gene calls are TRBV27 and TRBJ2-1; 12 positions agree with TRBD2. Germline V gives CDR1 MNHEY, CDR2 SMNVEV (reference sequence). The trim removed 4 bases at V and 10 bases at J, leaving 8 bases unmatched. The CDR3 loop spans 15 amino acids. For the CDR3, the DNA is TGTGCCAGCAGTTCGACTAGCGGGGGCTCTAGGGAGCAGTTCTTC. This translates into CASSSTSGGSREQFF.

The V call is TRBV6-5, the J call TRBJ1-5, with 7 bases fitting TRBD1. The CDR3 length is 14 residues. V trimming: 8 bases; J trimming: 3 bases; junction bases outside the gene matches: 7. The germline V gene encodes CDR1 MNHEY and CDR2 SVGAGI. CDR3 in amino acids: CASLDRVNNQPQHF. In nucleotides, the CDR3 is TGTGCCAGCCTCGACAGGGTTAACAATCAGCCCCAGCATTTT.

In its sample, this clone was seen once. CDR3 in DNA: TGTGCCAGCAGCAAAGGGACTGAAGCTTTCTTT. Translating gives CASSKGTEAFF. The genes are TRBV27 and TRBJ1-1; D unresolved. Germline CDR1 reads MNHEY; CDR2 reads SMNVEV (reference sequence). CDR3 length equals 11 residues. Trimming left V 6 bases short and J 5 bases short, with 7 bases between.

In the case of this clone: At one boundary the junction diverges from the germline segment, which might be a read error. J is TRBJ1-1 and V is TRBV4-3; a possible D gene is TRBD1 (5 bases). Per the germline V gene, CDR1 is LGHNA and CDR2 is YSLEER. The CDR3 has 16 amino acids. The DNA of the CDR3 is TGCGCCAGCAGCCAAGTCCTGTTAGGGGAGAACCCTGAAGCTTTCTTT. Translating it yields CASSQVLLGENPEAFF.

The V gene is TRBV9, the J gene TRBJ1-5; D is unresolved. V was pared by 5 bases and J by 0 bases, with 9 bases between. The V gene's germline CDR1 is SGDLS and CDR2 YYNGEE. This CDR3 comprises 14 residues. CDR3 protein: CASSSGYSNQPQHF. Written as DNA, the CDR3 is TGTGCCAGCAGTAGCGGATATAGCAATCAGCCCCAGCATTTT. The entire variable domain, with the rest obtained from reference TRBV9 and TRBJ1-5, is as follows: DSGVTQTPKHLITATGQRVTLRCSPRSGDLSVYWYQQSLDQGLQFLIQYYNGEERAKGNILERFSAQQFPDLHSELNLSSLELGDSALYFCASSSGYSNQPQHFGDGTRLSIL.

As to this clone: This clone may be a read error of a much larger clone one base away. The chain uses TRBV28 and TRBJ2-7, with no clear D. Germline CDR1 and CDR2: MDHEN and SYDVKM. The CDR3 has 11 amino acids. V was trimmed by 5 bases and J by 2 bases, leaving 4 bases between them. CDR3 region: CASSDPYEQYF. In DNA form, the CDR3 reads TGTGCCAGCAGTGACCCCTACGAGCAGTACTTC.

The rearrangement uses TRBV25-1 and TRBJ2-5, with 8 bases matching TRBD1. After removal of 8 bases from V and 6 bases from J, the junction contained 8 bases not matched to a gene. This CDR3 region has 13 residues. Germline CDR1 is MGHDK and CDR2 is SYGVNS. CDR3 coding DNA: TGTGCCAGCGGCCCCGGACAGGGTAAGACCCAGTACTTC. Its protein product is CASGPGQGKTQYF.

The chain links TRBV6-5 to TRBJ1-1; 8 bases align to TRBD1. Trimming took 2 bases from V and 4 from J; bases not matched to a gene: 3. Looked up from germline, CDR1 is MNHEY and CDR2 is SVGAGI. CDR3 size: 14 residues. For the CDR3, the DNA is TGTGCCAGCAGTTACCGGACAGGGATCACTGAAGCTTTCTTT. Amino acids: CASSYRTGITEAFF.

V and J are TRBV6-6 and TRBJ1-1; D is unresolved. This CDR3 has 14 amino acids. V lost 7 bases to trimming and J lost 1 base, with 13 bases between them. In germline, CDR1 is MNHNY, CDR2 SVGAGI (reference sequence). CDR3 sequence: CASTPDSPNTEAFF. The CDR3 nucleotides are TGTGCCAGCACCCCCGATTCCCCGAACACTGAAGCTTTCTTT.

This clone came up once. V usage is TRBV9 and J usage is TRBJ1-2; 12 nucleotides align to TRBD1. The CDR3 has 17 residues. The J segment lost 2 bases and the V segment lost 3 bases, leaving 8 bases of the junction unmatched. Looked up from germline, CDR1 is SGDLS and CDR2 is YYNGEE. DNA of the CDR3: TGTGCCAGCAGCGCCGGGACAGGGGGCGCGTGGAACTATGGCTACACCTTC. Its translation: CASSAGTGGAWNYGYTF.

The chain is built from TRBV4-1 and TRBJ2-7, with TRBD2 identical over 9 bases. Germline V gene sequence: CDR1 MGHRA, CDR2 YSYEKL. V lost 2 bases to trimming and J lost 0 bases; unmatched junction nucleotides: 5. CDR3 length: 16 residues. This CDR3 reads CASSQKAGGNSYEQYF. CDR3 sequence (DNA): TGCGCCAGCAGCCAAAAAGCGGGGGGCAACTCCTACGAGCAGTACTTC.

J is TRBJ2-5 and V is TRBV4-3; D is uncertain. Between the trimmed V and J ends, which lost 4 bases and 2 bases, there was a span of 8 bases. Germline V gene data show CDR1 as LGHNA and CDR2 as YSLEER. The CDR3 is made up of 13 amino acids. The CDR3, as DNA: TGCGCCAGCAGCCTAGAGATACAAGAGACCCAGTACTTC. Encoded protein: CASSLEIQETQYF.

The rearrangement links TRBV4-1 to TRBJ1-5, with a tentative D call TRBD1 (5 bases). CDR1 is MGHRA and CDR2 is YSYEKL in the germline V gene. Between the trimmed V and J ends, which lost 5 bases and 7 bases, there was a span of 18 bases. CDR3 size: 15 residues. Written as DNA, the CDR3 is TGCGCCAGCAGCTTAGTTGGGGGGGAAGGGCAGCCCCAGCATTTT. Protein sequence: CASSLVGGEGQPQHF.

Of note for this clone: The same CDR3 is also encoded by other DNA sequences in this sample. The chain joins TRBV30 to TRBJ1-2; 7 positions agree with TRBD1. Trimming removed 3 bases from V and 7 bases from J; junction bases left unmatched: 8. Germline V gene sequence: CDR1 GTSNPN, CDR2 SVGIG (reference sequence). This CDR3 region has 13 residues. In DNA form, the CDR3 reads TGTGCCTGGAGCGTACCAGGGGGAAGTGGCTACACCTTC. It is translated as CAWSVPGGSGYTF.

This chain's CDR3 is CASSLLPISTGYSYEQYF. The CDR3 DNA is TGTGCCAGCAGTTTACTCCCTATTTCGACAGGGTATTCCTACGAGCAGTACTTC. This sequence joins TRBV27 and TRBJ2-7; 7 bases line up with TRBD1. The CDR3 loop spans 18 amino acids. Germline assignment: CDR1 MNHEY and CDR2 SMNVEV (reference sequence). J gave up 1 base and V 2 bases, and 14 bases lay outside the gene matches.

Only one count was recorded for this clone. The CDR3 protein is CASSQDLAGADTEAFF. The CDR3 nucleotides read TGCGCCAGCAGCCAAGACCTCGCGGGCGCGGACACTGAAGCTTTCTTT. V is TRBV4-1 and J is TRBJ1-1; D ambiguous. From germline, CDR1 is MGHRA and CDR2 YSYEKL. The CDR3 runs to 16 residues. With 0 bases removed from V and 3 bases from J, the gap between germline ends came to 14 bases.

This chain joins TRBV27 and TRBJ1-2; TRBD1 matches at 7 bases. The ends lost 4 bases at V and 4 bases at J; junction bases unmatched: 3. CDR3 size: 13 residues. CDR1 is MNHEY and CDR2 is SMNVEV in the germline V gene (reference sequence). Written as DNA, the CDR3 is TGTGCCAGCAGTTCGGGGACAGCCTATGGCTACACCTTC. Its translation is CASSSGTAYGYTF.

The V and J genes are TRBV11-2 and TRBJ2-7; 7 bases agree with TRBD2. The CDR3 length is 16 residues. Germline CDR1 and CDR2: SGHAT and FQNNGV. J lost 3 bases, V lost 7 bases, and 15 bases had no gene match. The CDR3 nucleotides read TGTGCCAGCAACCTTCACACTGGGGGGGGAGACTACGAGCAGTACTTC. Residues: CASNLHTGGGDYEQYF.

This sequence joins TRBV7-6 and TRBJ2-3; D is unresolved. Germline V gene data show CDR1 as SGHVS and CDR2 as FNYEAQ. Trimming left V 5 bases short and J 1 base short, with 10 bases between. This CDR3 contains 14 residues. The CDR3 DNA follows: TGTGCCAGCAGCCCCTCGGAACGCACAGATACGCAGTATTTT. It specifies CASSPSERTDTQYF.

The rearrangement links TRBV4-1 to TRBJ2-7; 7 bases map to TRBD2. V trimming: 1 base; J trimming: 0 bases; junction bases outside the gene matches: 6. CDR3 size: 16 residues. The germline V gene encodes CDR1 MGHRA and CDR2 YSYEKL. The CDR3 region has the DNA TGCGCCAGCAGCCAAGGTCGGGAGGCGAGCTCCTACGAGCAGTACTTC. Encoded protein: CASSQGREASSYEQYF.

This clone came up once. This chain joins TRBV9 and TRBJ2-2; D remains ambiguous. The V end lost 4 bases, the J end lost 10 bases, and 8 bases lay between the germline ends. Germline assignment: CDR1 SGDLS and CDR2 YYNGEE. The CDR3 has 11 amino acids. CDR3 DNA sequence: TGTGCCAGCAGCTCAGCCTCGGAGCTGTTTTTT. It codes for CASSSASELFF.

Notes on this clone: The same CDR3 also results from other DNA sequences found in this sample. This rearrangement joins TRBV9 to TRBJ2-7, with D possibly being TRBD1 (6 bases). V shed 0 bases and J shed 7 bases, with 14 bases lying between them. This CDR3 is built from 14 residues. Germline V gene lookup returns CDR1 SGDLS and CDR2 YYNGEE. CDR3 coding DNA: TGTGCCAGCAGCGTAGGTGGGGGCACTGGGGAGCAGTACTTC. This translates into CASSVGGGTGEQYF.

The chain carries TRBV4-1 and TRBJ2-7, with 7 bases matching TRBD2. CDR1 and CDR2 from the germline V gene are MGHRA and YSYEKL. This CDR3 region has 14 residues. V shed 1 base, J shed 6 bases, and the junction held 6 bases outside the gene matches. The CDR3 DNA sequence: TGCGCCAGCAGCCAAGTAGCGGGCGAGCGCGAGCAGTACTTC. The encoded protein is CASSQVAGEREQYF.

The chain uses TRBV7-2 and TRBJ2-3, with unresolved D. The V end lost 1 base, the J end lost 4 bases, and 12 bases lay between the germline ends. The V gene's germline CDR1 is SGHTA and CDR2 FQGNSA. The CDR3 covers 15 residues. CDR3 sequence reads: CASSLVVASADTQYF. CDR3 nucleotide sequence: TGTGCCAGCAGCTTAGTGGTGGCTTCCGCAGATACGCAGTATTTT.

V usage is TRBV6-7 and J usage is TRBJ1-2, with TRBD1 matching 11 bases. TRBV6-7 carries the ORF label, with uncertain function. J lost 7 bases, V lost 5 bases, and 6 bases had no gene match. This CDR3 region has 14 residues. Here the CDR3 DNA reads TGTGCCAGCAGTCGGGACAGGGGGGGAATTGGCTACACCTTC. Amino acid sequence: CASSRDRGGIGYTF.

This chain joins TRBV27 and TRBJ2-2; D is perhaps TRBD1 (6 bases). The CDR3 extends over 14 amino acids. Trimming stripped 6 bases from V and 8 bases from J, with 16 bases between. CDR1 MNHEY and CDR2 SMNVEV come from the germline V gene (reference sequence). CDR3 sequence: CASRWRDRLGELFF. The DNA of the CDR3 is TGTGCCAGCAGGTGGCGCGACAGGTTGGGGGAGCTGTTTTTT.

CDR3 region: CASSRDLGGEQYF. For the CDR3, the DNA is TGTGCCAGCAGTAGGGACCTCGGGGGCGAGCAGTACTTC. This chain connects TRBV6-5 to TRBJ2-7, with D perhaps matching TRBD2 (6 bases). The CDR3 loop spans 13 amino acids. Germline CDR1 MNHEY, CDR2 SVGAGI. Trimming took off 5 bases at V and 6 bases at J, with 14 bases between the two ends.

The rearrangement joins TRBV4-1 to TRBJ1-1; no reliable D call. This CDR3 has 13 residues. Trimming took 5 bases from V and 4 from J, leaving 11 bases between them. Germline lookup yields CDR1 MGHRA and CDR2 YSYEKL. CDR3 region: CASSSFLGTEAFF. CDR3 nucleotide sequence: TGCGCCAGCAGCTCATTCTTGGGCACTGAAGCTTTCTTT.